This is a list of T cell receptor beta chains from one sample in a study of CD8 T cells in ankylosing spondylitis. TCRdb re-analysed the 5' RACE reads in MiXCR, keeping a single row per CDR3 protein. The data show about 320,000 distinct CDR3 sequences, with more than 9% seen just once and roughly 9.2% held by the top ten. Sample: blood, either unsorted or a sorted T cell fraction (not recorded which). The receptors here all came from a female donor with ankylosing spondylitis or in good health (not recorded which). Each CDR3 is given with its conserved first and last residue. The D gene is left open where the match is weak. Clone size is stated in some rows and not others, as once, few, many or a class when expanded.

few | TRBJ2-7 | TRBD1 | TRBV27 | TGTGCCGTCGGACAGGCCTACGAGCAGTACTTC | CAVGQAYEQYF
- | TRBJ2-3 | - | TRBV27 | TGTGCCAGTTCTACCCCCCCGGGCCGCACAGATACGCAGTATTTT | CASSTPPGRTDTQYF
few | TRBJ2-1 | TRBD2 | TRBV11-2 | TGTGCCAGCAGCTTAGAGCAACGCACTAGCGGTCTGAATGAGCAGTTCTTC | CASSLEQRTSGLNEQFF
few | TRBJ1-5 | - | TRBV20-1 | TGCAGCCCAGAACCATATAGCAATCAGCCCCAGCATTTT | CSPEPYSNQPQHF
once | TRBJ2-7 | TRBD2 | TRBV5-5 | TGTGCCAGCAGTTCACCGGGACTAGCGATTTACGAGCAGTACTTC | CASSSPGLAIYEQYF
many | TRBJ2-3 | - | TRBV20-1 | TGCAGTGCTTCTCTACAGGGTTCCCTAGATACGCAGTATTTT | CSASLQGSLDTQYF
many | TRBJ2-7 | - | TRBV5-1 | TGCGCCAGCAGCTTACTGAACTACGAGCAGTACTTC | CASSLLNYEQYF
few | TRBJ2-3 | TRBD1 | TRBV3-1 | TGTGCCAGCAGCCCCAAGGGGGCTGGTACGCAGTATTTT | CASSPKGAGTQYF
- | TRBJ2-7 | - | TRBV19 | TGTGCCAGTAGTACCCACAGCTCCTACGAGCAGTACTTC | CASSTHSSYEQYF
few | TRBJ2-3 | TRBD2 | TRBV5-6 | TGTGCCAGCAGCTTGGGTCCGGGGGGGGCTGATACGCAGTATTTT | CASSLGPGGADTQYF
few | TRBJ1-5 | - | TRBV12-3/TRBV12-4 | TGTGCCAGCAGCTCGGACCAAACACATCAGCCCCAGCATTTT | CASSSDQTHQPQHF
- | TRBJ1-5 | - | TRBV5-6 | TGTGCCAGCAGCTTGATGAAGGGCCATAACAATCAGCCCCAGCATTTT | CASSLMKGHNNQPQHF
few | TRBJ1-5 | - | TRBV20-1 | TGCAGTGCTAGAGATTGGTCAGATAGCAATCAGCCCCAGCATTTT | CSARDWSDSNQPQHF
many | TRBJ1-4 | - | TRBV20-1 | TGCAGTGCTCAGAGGCCCAATGAAAAACTGTTTTTT | CSAQRPNEKLFF
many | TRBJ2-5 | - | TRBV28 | TGTGCCAGCAGAGGACCTATGGAGACCCAGTACTTC | CASRGPMETQYF
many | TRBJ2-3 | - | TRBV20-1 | TGCAGTGCTAGGACAGCGGAATGGACAGATACGCAGTATTTT | CSARTAEWTDTQYF
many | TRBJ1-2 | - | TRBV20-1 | TGCATGTGCTCCCCGGACAGAGCCAACTATGGCTACACCTTC | CMCSPDRANYGYTF
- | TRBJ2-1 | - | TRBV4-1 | TGCGCCAGCAGCCAGGACGGACTACCCCGGAATGAGCAGTTCTTC | CASSQDGLPRNEQFF
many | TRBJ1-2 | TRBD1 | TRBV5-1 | TGCGCCAGCAGCTTGGGGGACAGGACCTATGGCTACACCTTC | CASSLGDRTYGYTF
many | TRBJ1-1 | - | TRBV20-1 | TGCAGTGCTAGAACACTCATGAACACTGAAGCTTTCTTT | CSARTLMNTEAFF
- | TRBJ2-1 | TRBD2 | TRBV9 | TGTGCCAGCAGCGCGGGACTAGCGGGGATATACAATGAGCAGTTCTTC | CASSAGLAGIYNEQFF
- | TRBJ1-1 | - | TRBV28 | TGTGCCAGCAGTGCTCGGTTGACTGAAGCTTTCTTT | CASSARLTEAFF
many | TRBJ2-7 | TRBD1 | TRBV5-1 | TGCGCCAGCAGCCAACCGGGACAGAGCTCCTACGAGCAGTACTTC | CASSQPGQSSYEQYF
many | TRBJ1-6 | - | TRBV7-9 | TGTGCCAGCAGCCACACGGGGGTGCTTGGTAATTCACCCCTCCACTTT | CASSHTGVLGNSPLHF
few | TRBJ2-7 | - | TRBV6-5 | TGTGCCAGCAGTTACGGGGAAAATTACGAGCAGTACTTC | CASSYGENYEQYF
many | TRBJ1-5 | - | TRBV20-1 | TGCAGTGCCGAGAGGGACGGCAATCAGCCCCAGCATTTT | CSAERDGNQPQHF
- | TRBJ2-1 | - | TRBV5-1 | TGCGCCAGCACCCGAGGCGGGCCGGAGGAGCAGTTCTTC | CASTRGGPEEQFF
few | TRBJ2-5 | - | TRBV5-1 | TGCGCCAGCAGCCCCGGGACCTGGGAGGAGACCCAGTACTTC | CASSPGTWEETQYF
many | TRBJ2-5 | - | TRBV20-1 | TGCAGTGCTAGATTCTACGTAGGGGCCCCTGCAGCCCAGTACTTC | CSARFYVGAPAAQYF
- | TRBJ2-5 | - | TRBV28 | TGTGCCAGCAGTTTCCCGGGACGTTTCCAAGAGACCCAGTACTTC | CASSFPGRFQETQYF